These 4 T cell receptor beta chains were sequenced from one sample in a study of T cell clonality in common variable immunodeficiency. Method: immunoSEQ multiplex PCR; TCRdb's copy keeps in-frame clones and lacks some. The repertoire consists of roughly 30,000 clones, none detected only once. Material for sequencing was peripheral blood mononuclear cells. These receptor sequences come from a person aged 18 to 69 in good health.

Worth noting for this clone: The read ends 3 residues before the CDR3 terminus; that terminus is restored from the germline J gene. V and J are TRBV7-8 and TRBJ2-1, with D possibly being TRBD1 (5 bases). This CDR3 spans 14 amino acids. In germline, CDR1 is SGHVS, CDR2 FQNEAQ. V was trimmed by 6 bases and J by 3 bases, leaving 12 bases between them. The sequenced part of the CDR3 DNA is TGTGCCAGCAGGAGTTATGACAGCTACAATGAG. Protein product: CASRSYDSYNE. The complete CDR3 sequence is CASRSYDSYNEQFF.

In its sample, this clone was seen a few times. The read falls 3 residues short of the CDR3 end, and the missing part is taken from the germline J gene. The chain is built from TRBV19 and TRBJ2-2; D possibly corresponds to TRBD2 (5 bases). The CDR3 contains 13 residues. Germline V gene lookup returns CDR1 LNHDA and CDR2 SQIVND (reference sequence). The sequenced CDR3 bases are TGTGCCAGTCGAAATGATCGGGGAGAAAAG. Residues: CASRNDRGEK. The CDR3 reads in full as CASRNDRGEKLFF.

This clone was counted only a few times. Read data end 3 residues before the CDR3 end; the end is taken from the germline J gene. J is TRBJ2-2 and V is TRBV19; weak D call: TRBD1 (6 bases). Deletions cut 9 bases from V and 2 bases from J, with 16 bases between. CDR3 length equals 15 residues. CDR1 is LNHDA and CDR2 is SQIVND in the germline V gene (reference sequence). The part of the CDR3 DNA that was read is TGTGCCAGCCAACCCGGGACAACTAACACCGGGGAG. It translates to CASQPGTTNTGE. The whole CDR3 protein reads CASQPGTTNTGELFF.

This clone was counted between two and nine times. The read is 3 residues too short to cover the CDR3 end, so that end is filled in from the germline J gene. The chain links TRBV5-1 to TRBJ2-5, with a possible D match to TRBD2 (6 bases). Germline V gene sequence: CDR1 SGHRS, CDR2 YFSETQ. The CDR3 length is 15 residues. The V end lost 3 bases, the J end lost 5 bases, and 17 bases lay between the germline ends. The CDR3 sequence: CASSSGLPKGETQYF. Partial CDR3 DNA: TGCGCCAGCAGCTCGGGACTGCCAAAGGGGGAGACC. The variable domain in full, completed from reference TRBV5-1 and TRBJ2-5, reads KAGVTQTPRYLIKTRGQQVTLSCSPISGHRSVSWYQQTPGQGLQFLFEYFSETQRNKGNFPGRFSGRQFSNSRSEMNVSTLELGDSALYLCASSSGLPKGETQYFGPGTRLLVL.